In this sample, the clone carrying this T cell receptor beta chain turned up many times. What it recognizes is unknown. MiXCR, applied by TCRdb to the 5' RACE reads, yields one record per CDR3 protein. The sample holds about 660,000 distinct CDR3 sequences; 8.6% are singletons and the top ten take roughly 0.9%. The data belong to a study of identical twins. Whole-study findings and limits: Modelling underestimated the level of out-of-frame TCR alpha sharing observed in monozygotic twins. Reduced insertions were recorded for abundant cord blood beta clonotypes, with no such pattern in memory repertoires.

This sample also appeared in a second study, on yellow fever vaccine responses in identical twins.

The TCR was taken from a young woman in good health. The sample comprised PBMCs.

This CDR3 is CSARDLLGAVDEQFF. For the CDR3, the DNA is TGCAGTGCTAGAGACCTTTTAGGAGCGGTCGATGAGCAGTTCTTC. The chain is built from TRBV20-1 and TRBJ2-1; the D gene is possibly TRBD2 (5 bases). Germline CDR1 and CDR2: DFQATT and SNEGSKA (reference sequence). There are 15 residues in the CDR3. V gave up 0 bases and J gave up 8 bases, with 17 bases separating them.